The rows below give T cell receptor beta chains drawn from one sample of a study of shared T cell receptors in the human thymus. The table came from immunoSEQ multiplex PCR; TCRdb's copy has only in-frame clones and leaves some out. Of about 660,000 clones in the sample, approximately 90% were seen once. These data were also reused for a study on human thymus T cells.

The sequencing sample was made of thymocytes. These receptors originate from a boy in the first two years of life with a congenital heart defect. CDR3s include the opening cysteine and the closing phenylalanine or tryptophan. Fields, in order: D gene, J gene, CDR3 length, clone size, V gene, CDR3 protein, CDR3 DNA. D genes are given only for firm matches. Clone size is shown for a subset of rows, as once, few, many or a class of expanded clone.

D: TRBD2
J: TRBJ2-1
length: 14
size: NA
V: TRBV27
CDR3: CASSFTGGGNEQFF
DNA: TGTGCCAGCAGTTTTACGGGGGGGGGTAATGAGCAGTTCTTC

D: TRBD2
J: TRBJ2-3
length: 18
size: NA
V: TRBV5-1
CDR3: CASSGSRTSEEFPDTQYF
DNA: TGCGCCAGCAGCGGTAGCCGGACTAGCGAGGAGTTCCCAGATACGCAGTATTTT

D: TRBD2
J: TRBJ2-1
length: 15
size: NA
V: TRBV6-5
CDR3: CASSLGGGGTNEQFF
DNA: TGTGCCAGCAGTCTGGGCGGGGGGGGCACAAATGAGCAGTTCTTC

D: NA
J: TRBJ1-2
length: 15
size: NA
V: TRBV2
CDR3: CASSVPRQQIYGYTF
DNA: TGTGCCAGCAGTGTTCCCCGACAGCAAATCTATGGCTACACCTTC

D: NA
J: TRBJ2-7
length: 14
size: NA
V: TRBV25-1
CDR3: CASSAGATSYEQYF
DNA: TGTGCCAGCAGCGCAGGGGCGACCTCCTACGAGCAGTACTTC

D: NA
J: TRBJ2-2
length: 15
size: NA
V: TRBV5-1
CDR3: CASSLATGNTGELFF
DNA: TGCGCCAGCAGCTTGGCGACAGGGAACACCGGGGAGCTGTTTTTT

D: NA
J: TRBJ2-6
length: 15
size: NA
V: TRBV18
CDR3: CASSSGRYGANVLTF
DNA: TGTGCCAGCTCATCTGGTCGGTATGGGGCCAACGTCCTGACTTTC

D: NA
J: TRBJ2-7
length: 16
size: NA
V: TRBV4-2
CDR3: CASSQDRGQPSYEQYF
DNA: TGTGCCAGCAGCCAAGATAGAGGACAACCCTCCTACGAGCAGTACTTC

D: TRBD1
J: TRBJ1-1
length: 16
size: NA
V: TRBV28
CDR3: CASSPYPGTGVTEAFF
DNA: TGTGCCAGCAGCCCTTACCCCGGGACAGGGGTGACTGAAGCTTTCTTT

D: NA
J: TRBJ2-7
length: 12
size: NA
V: TRBV29-1
CDR3: CSVGTASYEQYF
DNA: TGCAGCGTTGGGACAGCGTCCTACGAGCAGTACTTC

D: TRBD2
J: TRBJ2-5
length: 15
size: NA
V: TRBV5-1
CDR3: CVEGYRGEYRETQYF
DNA: TGCGTAGAAGGTTACCGGGGGGAGTATCGAGAGACCCAGTACTTC

D: NA
J: TRBJ2-4
length: 15
size: NA
V: TRBV28
CDR3: CASSPRVLAKNIQYF
DNA: TGTGCCAGCAGTCCCCGAGTACTAGCCAAAAACATTCAGTACTTC

D: TRBD1
J: TRBJ2-7
length: 14
size: NA
V: TRBV10-1
CDR3: CASIRDRGQHEQYF
DNA: TGCGCCAGCATCAGGGACAGGGGGCAACACGAGCAGTACTTC

D: NA
J: TRBJ2-3
length: 14
size: NA
V: TRBV7-6
CDR3: CASKKFPQADTQYF
DNA: TGTGCCAGCAAGAAGTTTCCCCAGGCAGATACGCAGTATTTT

D: TRBD1
J: TRBJ2-1
length: 14
size: NA
V: TRBV10-3
CDR3: CAIRPGQGAGEQFF
DNA: TGTGCCATCAGGCCGGGACAGGGGGCCGGTGAGCAGTTCTTC

D: NA
J: TRBJ2-5
length: 15
size: NA
V: TRBV5-5
CDR3: CASINGRRGPETQYF
DNA: TGTGCCAGCATCAATGGCAGGAGGGGCCCAGAGACCCAGTACTTC

D: TRBD1
J: TRBJ1-4
length: 15
size: NA
V: TRBV19
CDR3: CASSHRDRAKEKLFF
DNA: TGTGCCAGTAGTCACCGGGACAGGGCGAAGGAAAAACTGTTTTTT

D: TRBD2
J: TRBJ2-5
length: 15
size: NA
V: TRBV6-1
CDR3: CASTRGLAGEETQYF
DNA: TGTGCCAGCACTCGTGGGCTAGCGGGAGAAGAGACCCAGTACTTC

D: NA
J: TRBJ1-1
length: 14
size: NA
V: TRBV30
CDR3: CAWIIPGHRTEAFF
DNA: TGTGCCTGGATTATACCGGGACACAGGACTGAAGCTTTCTTT

D: TRBD1
J: TRBJ2-7
length: 15
size: NA
V: TRBV6-6
CDR3: CASSYEGQGTYEQYF
DNA: TGTGCCAGCAGTTACGAGGGACAGGGGACCTACGAGCAGTACTTC

D: TRBD1
J: TRBJ1-1
length: 17
size: NA
V: TRBV28
CDR3: CASSTLGTALLNTEAFF
DNA: TGTGCCAGCAGTACCCTCGGGACAGCTTTATTGAACACTGAAGCTTTCTTT

D: TRBD1
J: TRBJ2-1
length: 14
size: once
V: TRBV5-1
CDR3: CASSSRDRLNEQFF
DNA: TGCGCCAGCAGCTCCCGGGACAGGCTTAATGAGCAGTTCTTC

D: NA
J: TRBJ2-5
length: 15
size: NA
V: TRBV5-4
CDR3: CASSLKGAGQGTQYF
DNA: TGTGCCAGCAGCTTAAAAGGAGCGGGACAAGGGACCCAGTACTTC

D: TRBD1
J: TRBJ1-1
length: 16
size: NA
V: TRBV27
CDR3: CASRPGQGAFNTEAFF
DNA: TGTGCCAGCAGACCCGGACAGGGGGCATTTAACACTGAAGCTTTCTTT

D: TRBD2
J: TRBJ2-7
length: 16
size: NA
V: TRBV5-1
CDR3: CASSLPGAGGPGEQYF
DNA: TGCGCCAGCAGCTTACCAGGGGCGGGAGGGCCAGGCGAGCAGTACTTC

D: TRBD2
J: TRBJ2-7
length: 14
size: NA
V: TRBV18
CDR3: CASSPTGGPGEQYF
DNA: TGTGCCAGCTCACCTACGGGAGGGCCGGGTGAGCAGTACTTC

D: TRBD2
J: TRBJ2-3
length: 15
size: few
V: TRBV4-1
CDR3: CASSLREGRGDTQYF
DNA: TGCGCCAGCAGCTTGCGGGAGGGCCGGGGAGATACGCAGTATTTT

D: TRBD2
J: TRBJ2-7
length: 15
size: NA
V: TRBV30
CDR3: CAWSVRGLAEYEQYF
DNA: TGTGCCTGGAGTGTACGTGGACTAGCGGAGTACGAGCAGTACTTC

D: TRBD1
J: TRBJ2-7
length: 15
size: NA
V: TRBV2
CDR3: CASHTPGQGFYEQYF
DNA: TGTGCCAGCCACACTCCGGGACAGGGATTCTACGAGCAGTACTTC

D: TRBD1
J: TRBJ1-3
length: 15
size: NA
V: TRBV5-1
CDR3: CASSSDRGKEDTIYF
DNA: TGCGCCAGCAGCTCCGACAGGGGAAAGGAAGACACCATATATTTT

D: NA
J: TRBJ2-5
length: 17
size: NA
V: TRBV2
CDR3: CASSARPTRPSKETQYF
DNA: TGTGCCAGCAGTGCCAGGCCCACCCGCCCGAGTAAAGAGACCCAGTACTTC

D: NA
J: TRBJ2-7
length: 13
size: NA
V: TRBV5-1
CDR3: CASSRDRTYEQYF
DNA: TGCGCCAGCAGCAGAGACAGAACCTACGAGCAGTACTTC

D: NA
J: TRBJ2-1
length: 15
size: NA
V: TRBV14
CDR3: CASSPYRSSYNEQFF
DNA: TGTGCCAGCAGTCCGTACCGGAGCTCCTACAATGAGCAGTTCTTC

D: TRBD2
J: TRBJ2-7
length: 15
size: NA
V: TRBV6-5
CDR3: CASSSSAGASYEQYF
DNA: TGTGCCAGCAGTTCCTCAGCGGGGGCCTCCTACGAGCAGTACTTC

D: TRBD2
J: TRBJ2-1
length: 19
size: NA
V: TRBV29-1
CDR3: CSAAGPGTSGRASYNEQFF
DNA: TGCAGCGCCGCCGGGCCGGGGACTAGCGGGAGGGCCAGCTACAATGAGCAGTTCTTC

D: NA
J: TRBJ2-7
length: 15
size: NA
V: TRBV5-1
CDR3: CASSLGPGFPYEQYF
DNA: TGCGCCAGCAGCTTGGGTCCGGGTTTTCCCTACGAGCAGTACTTC

D: NA
J: TRBJ2-5
length: 11
size: once
V: TRBV29-1
CDR3: CSGQGRKTQYF
DNA: TGCAGCGGTCAGGGGAGAAAGACCCAGTACTTC

D: NA
J: TRBJ2-7
length: 12
size: NA
V: TRBV30
CDR3: CAWSIPNYEQYF
DNA: TGTGCCTGGAGCATCCCCAACTACGAGCAGTACTTC

D: NA
J: TRBJ2-7
length: 16
size: NA
V: TRBV4-1
CDR3: CASSRSRGGRSYEQYF
DNA: TGCGCCAGCAGCCGGTCGCGGGGCGGGCGCTCCTACGAGCAGTACTTC